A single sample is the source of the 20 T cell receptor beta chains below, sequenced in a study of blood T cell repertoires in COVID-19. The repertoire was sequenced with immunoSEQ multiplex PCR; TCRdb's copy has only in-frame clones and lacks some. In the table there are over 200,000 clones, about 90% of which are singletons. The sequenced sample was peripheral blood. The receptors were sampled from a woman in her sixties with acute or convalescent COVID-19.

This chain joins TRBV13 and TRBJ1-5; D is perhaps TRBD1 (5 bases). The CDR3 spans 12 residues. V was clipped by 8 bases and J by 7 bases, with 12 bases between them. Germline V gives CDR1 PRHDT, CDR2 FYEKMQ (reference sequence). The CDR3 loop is CASCRRGQPQHF. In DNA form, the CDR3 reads TGTGCCAGCTGCAGGAGGGGCCAGCCCCAGCATTTT. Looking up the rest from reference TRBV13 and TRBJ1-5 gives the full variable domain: AAGVIQSPRHLIKEKRETATLKCYPIPRHDTVYWYQQGPGQDPQFLISFYEKMQSDKGSIPDRFSAQQFSDYHSELNMSSLELGDSALYFCASCRRGQPQHFGDGTRLSIL.

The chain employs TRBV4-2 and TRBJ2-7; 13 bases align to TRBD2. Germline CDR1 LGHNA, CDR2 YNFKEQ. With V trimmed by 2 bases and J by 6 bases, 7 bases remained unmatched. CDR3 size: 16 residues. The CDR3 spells CASSQPVGLAGIEQYF. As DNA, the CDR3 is TGTGCCAGCAGCCAACCGGTGGGACTAGCGGGAATCGAGCAGTACTTC.

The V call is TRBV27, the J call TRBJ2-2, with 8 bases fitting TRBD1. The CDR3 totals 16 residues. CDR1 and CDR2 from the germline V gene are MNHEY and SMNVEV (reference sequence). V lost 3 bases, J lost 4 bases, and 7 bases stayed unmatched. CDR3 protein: CASSFSGTGVTGELFF. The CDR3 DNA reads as TGTGCCAGCAGTTTTTCCGGGACAGGTGTCACCGGGGAGCTGTTTTTT.

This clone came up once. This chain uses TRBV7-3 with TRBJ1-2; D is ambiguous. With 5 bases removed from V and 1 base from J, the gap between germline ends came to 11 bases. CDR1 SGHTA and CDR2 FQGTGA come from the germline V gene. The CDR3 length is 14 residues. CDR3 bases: TGTGCCAGCAGCCCAGCCGGGGTTAACTATGGCTACACCTTC. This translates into CASSPAGVNYGYTF.

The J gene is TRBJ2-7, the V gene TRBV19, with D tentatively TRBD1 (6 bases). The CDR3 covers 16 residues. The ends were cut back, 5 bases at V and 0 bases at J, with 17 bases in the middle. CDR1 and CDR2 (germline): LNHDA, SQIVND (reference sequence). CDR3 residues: CASSAHRQVSSYEQYF. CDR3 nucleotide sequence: TGTGCCAGTAGTGCGCACAGACAGGTCAGCTCCTACGAGCAGTACTTC.

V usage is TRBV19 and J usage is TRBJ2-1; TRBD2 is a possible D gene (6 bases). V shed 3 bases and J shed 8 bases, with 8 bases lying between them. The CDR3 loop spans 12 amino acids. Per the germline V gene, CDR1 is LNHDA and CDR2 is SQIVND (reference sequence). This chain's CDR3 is CASSIRDYEQFF. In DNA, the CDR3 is TGTGCCAGTAGTATTCGGGACTATGAGCAGTTCTTC.

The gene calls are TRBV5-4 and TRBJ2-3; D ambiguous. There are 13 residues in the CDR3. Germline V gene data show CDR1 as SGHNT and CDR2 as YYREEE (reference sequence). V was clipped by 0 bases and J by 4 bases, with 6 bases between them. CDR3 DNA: TGTGCCAGCAGCTTGGTAGCCCCAGATACGCAGTATTTT. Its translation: CASSLVAPDTQYF.

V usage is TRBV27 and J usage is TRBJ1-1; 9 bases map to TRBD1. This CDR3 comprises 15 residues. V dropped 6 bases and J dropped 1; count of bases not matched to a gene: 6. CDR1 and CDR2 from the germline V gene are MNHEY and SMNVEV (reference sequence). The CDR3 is CASRRQGVGNTEAFF. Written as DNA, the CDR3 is TGTGCCAGCAGAAGACAGGGGGTTGGGAACACTGAAGCTTTCTTT.

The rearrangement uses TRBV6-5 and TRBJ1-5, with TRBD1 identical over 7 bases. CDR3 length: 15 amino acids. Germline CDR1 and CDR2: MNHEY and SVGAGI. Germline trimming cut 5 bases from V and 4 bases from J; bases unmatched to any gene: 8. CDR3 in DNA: TGTGCCAGCAGTCGCCGGACAGGTTCTAATCAGCCCCAGCATTTT. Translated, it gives CASSRRTGSNQPQHF.

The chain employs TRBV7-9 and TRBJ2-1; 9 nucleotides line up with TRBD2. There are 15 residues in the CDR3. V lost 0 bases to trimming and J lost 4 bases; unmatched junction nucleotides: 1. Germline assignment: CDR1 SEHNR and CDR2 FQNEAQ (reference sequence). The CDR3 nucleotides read TGTGCCAGCAGCTTAGCGGGACTAGCTTACAATGAGCAGTTCTTC. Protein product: CASSLAGLAYNEQFF.

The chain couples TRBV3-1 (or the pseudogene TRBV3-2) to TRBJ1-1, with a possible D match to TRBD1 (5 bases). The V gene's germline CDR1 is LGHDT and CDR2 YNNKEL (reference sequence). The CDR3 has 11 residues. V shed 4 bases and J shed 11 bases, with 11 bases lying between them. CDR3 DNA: TGTGCCAGCAGCCGGAGGGACGCCGCTTTCTTT. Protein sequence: CASSRRDAAFF.

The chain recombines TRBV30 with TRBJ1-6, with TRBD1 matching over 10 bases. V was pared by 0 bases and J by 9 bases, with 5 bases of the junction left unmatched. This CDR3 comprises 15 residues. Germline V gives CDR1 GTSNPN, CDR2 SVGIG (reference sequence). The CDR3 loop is CAWSVMTGGSSPLHF. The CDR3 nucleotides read TGTGCCTGGAGTGTGATGACAGGGGGCTCTTCACCCCTCCACTTT.

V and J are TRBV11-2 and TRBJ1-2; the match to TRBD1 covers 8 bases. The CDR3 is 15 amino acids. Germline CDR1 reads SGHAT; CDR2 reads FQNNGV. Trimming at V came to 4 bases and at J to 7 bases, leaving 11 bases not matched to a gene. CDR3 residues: CASSSGQGFFPGYTF. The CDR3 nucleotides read TGTGCCAGCAGCTCCGGACAGGGATTTTTTCCTGGCTACACCTTC.

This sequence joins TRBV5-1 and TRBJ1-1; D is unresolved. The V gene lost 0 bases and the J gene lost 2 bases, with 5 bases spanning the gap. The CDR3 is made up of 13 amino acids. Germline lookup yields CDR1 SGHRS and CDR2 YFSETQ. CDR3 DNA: TGCGCCAGCAGCTTGGACAGCAACACTGAAGCTTTCTTT. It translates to CASSLDSNTEAFF.

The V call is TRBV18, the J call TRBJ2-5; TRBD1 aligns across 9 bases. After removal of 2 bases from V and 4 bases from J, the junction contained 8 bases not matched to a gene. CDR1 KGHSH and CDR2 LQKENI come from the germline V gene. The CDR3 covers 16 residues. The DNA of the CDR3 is TGTGCCAGCTCACCAAGTATGGGACAGGGCAGAGAGACCCAGTACTTC. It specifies CASSPSMGQGRETQYF. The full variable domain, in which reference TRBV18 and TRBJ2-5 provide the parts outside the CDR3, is NAGVMQNPRHLVRRRGQEARLRCSPMKGHSHVYWYRQLPEEGLKFMVYLQKENIIDESGMPKERFSAEFPKEGPSILRIQQVVRGDSAAYFCASSPSMGQGRETQYFGPGTRLLVL.

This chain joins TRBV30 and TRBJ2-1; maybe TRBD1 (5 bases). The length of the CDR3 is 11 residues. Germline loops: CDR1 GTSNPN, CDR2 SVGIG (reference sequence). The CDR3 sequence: CAFKGEKGLFF. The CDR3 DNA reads TGTGCGTTCAAAGGGGAAAAGGGGCTGTTCTTC.

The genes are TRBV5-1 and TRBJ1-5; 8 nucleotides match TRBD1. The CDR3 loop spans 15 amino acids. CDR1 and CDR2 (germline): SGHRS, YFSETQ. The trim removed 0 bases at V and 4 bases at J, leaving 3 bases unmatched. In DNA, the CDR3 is TGCGCCAGCAGCTTGGAAACAGGGGGTAATCAGCCCCAGCATTTT. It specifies CASSLETGGNQPQHF.

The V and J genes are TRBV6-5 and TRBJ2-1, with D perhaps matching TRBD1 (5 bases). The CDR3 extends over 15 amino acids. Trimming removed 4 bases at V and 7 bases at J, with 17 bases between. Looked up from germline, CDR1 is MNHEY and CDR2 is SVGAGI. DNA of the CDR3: TGTGCCAGCAGTTCAAGCGCAGCAGGGAAAAATGAGCAGTTCTTC. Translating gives CASSSSAAGKNEQFF.

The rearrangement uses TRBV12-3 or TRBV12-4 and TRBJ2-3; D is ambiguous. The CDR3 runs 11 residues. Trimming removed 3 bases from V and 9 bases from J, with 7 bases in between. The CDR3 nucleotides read TGTGCCAGCAGTTTCGTCGAGACGCAGTATTTT. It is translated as CASSFVETQYF.

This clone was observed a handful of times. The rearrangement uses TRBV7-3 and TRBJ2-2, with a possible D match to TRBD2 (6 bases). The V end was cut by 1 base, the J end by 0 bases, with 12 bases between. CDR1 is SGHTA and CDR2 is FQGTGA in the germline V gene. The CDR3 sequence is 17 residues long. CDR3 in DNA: TGTGCCAGCAGCTTAAGGGCGGGACGGACGAACACCGGGGAGCTGTTTTTT. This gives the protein CASSLRAGRTNTGELFF. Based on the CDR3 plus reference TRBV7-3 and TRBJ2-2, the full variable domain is GAGVSQTPSNKVTEKGKYVELRCDPISGHTALYWYRQSLGQGPEFLIYFQGTGAADDSGLPNDRFFAVRPEGSVSTLKIQRTERGDSAVYLCASSLRAGRTNTGELFFGEGSRLTVL.